The 4 T cell receptor beta chains given below trace back to one sample, sequenced in a study of T cell repertoires in ileal Crohn's disease. The repertoire was sequenced with immunoSEQ multiplex PCR; TCRdb's copy has only in-frame clones and lacks some. This sample carries under 15,000 clones, around 80% of them seen once, and the ten largest clones take 17%. Stated time point: neoterminal ileum biopsy at postoperative endoscopy, about 6 months after surgery. Material for sequencing was ileal tissue. All receptors derive from an adult with Crohn's disease.

This sequence joins TRBV5-1 and TRBJ2-5; perhaps TRBD2 as D (6 bases). The CDR3 is made up of 14 amino acids. Germline loops: CDR1 SGHRS, CDR2 YFSETQ. V was cut by 4 bases and J by 2 bases, with 12 bases left in between. The CDR3 region has the DNA TGCGCCAGCAGCCCCCTAGCGCTACAAGAGACCCAGTACTTC. Protein product: CASSPLALQETQYF.

There are a few counts of this clone. The chain joins TRBV7-2 to TRBJ2-3; possible D gene TRBD2, 6 bases. The germline V and J ends were trimmed by 4 bases and 5 bases, with 7 bases remaining between them. Looked up from germline, CDR1 is SGHTA and CDR2 is FQGNSA. The CDR3 spans 12 residues. Written as DNA, the CDR3 is TGTGCCAGCAGCTACGGGGGAGATACGCAGTATTTT. It yields the protein CASSYGGDTQYF.

This sequence joins TRBV11-1 and TRBJ2-3, with no clear D. The CDR3 sequence is 14 residues long. Germline CDR1 is SGHAT and CDR2 is FQDESV (reference sequence). The V end lost 5 bases, the J end lost 2 bases, and 11 bases lay between the germline ends. CDR3 sequence: CASSAETFTDTQYF. DNA for the CDR3: TGTGCCAGCAGCGCCGAGACATTCACAGATACGCAGTATTTT.

The chain has TRBV2 and TRBJ2-1; 7 positions agree with TRBD2. CDR1 SNHLY and CDR2 FYNNEI come from the germline V gene. The CDR3 has 14 amino acids. Trimming at V came to 7 bases and at J to 4 bases, leaving 7 bases not matched to a gene. CDR3: CASIQREGYNEQFF. The CDR3 nucleotides are TGTGCCAGCATTCAGAGGGAGGGTTACAATGAGCAGTTCTTC.